These 9 T cell receptor beta chains originate from one sample sequenced in a study of shared clonotypes between healthy human individuals. TCRdb's copy holds only in-frame clones and misses some; the assay was immunoSEQ multiplex PCR. The sample yields approximately 1.5 million clones, roughly 98% seen once. The sequencing input was naive CD4+ T cells sorted from blood. As for subset: CD45RA+ positively selected. The receptors stem from a man in his thirties or forties in good health.

This clone was counted a single time. Other DNA sequences within the sample encode an identical CDR3. The chain has TRBV29-1 and TRBJ2-3; TRBD2 matches at 10 bases. With 4 bases clipped from V and 6 bases from J, the junction kept 7 bases outside the gene matches. In germline, CDR1 is SQVTM, CDR2 ANQGSEA. CDR3 size: 14 residues. CDR3 coding DNA: TGCAGCGTTGGAGCGGGAGGGCCCTCGGATACGCAGTATTTT. Its translation is CSVGAGGPSDTQYF.

The chain has TRBV19 and TRBJ2-3; tentatively, D is TRBD1 (5 bases). V lost 3 bases to trimming and J lost 3 bases, with 13 bases between them. Germline V lookup: CDR1 LNHDA, CDR2 SQIVND (reference sequence). The CDR3 runs 15 residues. The CDR3 nucleotides read TGTGCCAGTAGTATGTTGGGCAGGGAAACAGATACGCAGTATTTT. Translating gives CASSMLGRETDTQYF.

The chain combines TRBV5-1 with TRBJ2-6, with 7 bases matching TRBD1. Trimming took 0 bases from V and 0 from J; bases not matched to a gene: 6. Per the germline V gene, CDR1 is SGHRS and CDR2 is YFSETQ. This CDR3 has 18 residues. The CDR3 loop reads CASSLGQGVISGANVLTF. The CDR3 nucleotides read TGCGCCAGCAGCTTGGGGCAGGGGGTGATCTCTGGGGCCAACGTCCTGACTTTC.

The CDR3 nucleotides are TGCGCCAGCAGCGACGGGACTAGCGGGAGATGGAATGAGCAGTTCTTC. Translation: CASSDGTSGRWNEQFF. This rearrangement joins TRBV4-1 to TRBJ2-1, with TRBD2 matching over 14 bases. V trimming: 5 bases; J trimming: 7 bases; junction bases outside the gene matches: 7. This CDR3 contains 16 residues. From germline, CDR1 is MGHRA and CDR2 YSYEKL.

This clone was detected once. The V and J genes are TRBV27 and TRBJ1-4; D uncertain. This CDR3 is 14 amino acids long. The germline CDR1 and CDR2 sequences are MNHEY and SMNVEV (reference sequence). Trimming took off 3 bases at V and 8 bases at J, with 13 bases between the two ends. CDR3 nucleotide sequence: TGTGCCAGCAGTTTTGGTATGAGAGGGGAAAAACTGTTTTTT. Translated: CASSFGMRGEKLFF.

J is TRBJ2-1 and V is TRBV29-1; 11 nucleotides line up with TRBD2. The trim removed 4 bases at V and 6 bases at J, leaving 2 bases unmatched. CDR1 and CDR2 from the germline V gene are SQVTM and ANQGSEA. The CDR3 consists of 13 residues. CDR3 DNA sequence: TGCAGCGTTGTTAGCGGGAGGGCCAATGAGCAGTTCTTC. Translated: CSVVSGRANEQFF.

This chain connects TRBV6-5 to TRBJ2-7; tentatively, D is TRBD1 or TRBD2 (6 bases each). The CDR3 totals 15 residues. Trimming took off 6 bases at V and 3 bases at J, with 18 bases between the two ends. Germline values: CDR1 MNHEY, CDR2 SVGAGI. In DNA form, the CDR3 reads TGTGCCAGCAGCTTTTTTAAACAGGGAGGCTACGAGCAGTACTTC. As protein: CASSFFKQGGYEQYF.

The chain employs TRBV29-1 and TRBJ2-3; TRBD2 matches 16 bases. After removal of 3 bases from V and 3 bases from J, the junction contained 18 bases not matched to a gene. Germline values: CDR1 SQVTM, CDR2 ANQGSEA. The CDR3 consists of 21 residues. CDR3 residues: CSVERANRGLAGGRGTDTQYF. The CDR3 bases are TGCAGCGTTGAGAGGGCTAACAGGGGACTAGCGGGAGGGCGAGGGACAGATACGCAGTATTTT.

With respect to this clone: This sample also contains other DNA sequences that code for the same CDR3. The V and J genes are TRBV20-1 and TRBJ2-1; no definite D call. The CDR3 runs to 11 residues. Trimming took 3 bases from V and 9 from J, leaving 9 bases between them. Germline CDR1 is DFQATT and CDR2 is SNEGSKA (reference sequence). For the CDR3, the DNA is TGCAGTGCTAGTAGGGCTGGTGAGCAGTTCTTC. Amino acids: CSASRAGEQFF.